The rows below give T cell receptor beta chains drawn from one sample of a study of beta chain features in type 1 diabetes. Repertoires were generated with immunoSEQ multiplex PCR, while TCRdb's copy carries only in-frame clones and drops some. This table holds 130,000 to 150,000 clones, under 60% found once. Sequencing input: Tregs from blood. The receptors were sampled from a man aged 18 to 30 in good health. Both conserved end residues are part of each CDR3. A D gene is named only where the DNA matches it firmly. The size of a clone is reported for some rows only, either as once, few or many, or as a class for expanded clones.

j_call	d_call	clone_size	v_call	cdr3_nt	cdr3_aa
TRBJ2-7	TRBD1	-	TRBV28	TGTGCCAGCAGCTTTCCGGGACAGGGGGAGCGGGAGCAGTACTTC	CASSFPGQGEREQYF
TRBJ2-3	TRBD2	-	TRBV29-1	TGCAGCGTTGAACCGGCGGGAGTAACAGATACGCAGTATTTT	CSVEPAGVTDTQYF
TRBJ2-3	-	-	TRBV6-1	TGTGCCAGCAGTCGGAGGGGCAGCACAGATACGCAGTATTTT	CASSRRGSTDTQYF
TRBJ2-3	-	few	TRBV19	TGTGCCAGTAGTATAAGGGGGAGCACAGATACGCAGTATTTT	CASSIRGSTDTQYF
TRBJ2-7	TRBD1	few	TRBV18	TGTGCCAGCTCACCATCCCGAACAGGGGCAAGGGAGCAGTACTTC	CASSPSRTGAREQYF
TRBJ2-2	-	-	TRBV5-4	TGTGCCAGCAGCTTAACAGGGCAGAACACCGGGGAGCTGTTTTTT	CASSLTGQNTGELFF
TRBJ2-1	-	-	TRBV27	TGTGCCAGCAGTGAGGCGGGGAGCACCTACAATGAGCAGTTCTTC	CASSEAGSTYNEQFF
TRBJ2-1	-	-	TRBV7-2	TGTGCCAGCAGTTTCACTTTCAACAATGAGCAGTTCTTC	CASSFTFNNEQFF
TRBJ2-7	-	-	TRBV6-5	TGTGCCAGCAGTTACTCGCGCCTTACCTACGAGCAGTACTTC	CASSYSRLTYEQYF
TRBJ2-5	TRBD1	-	TRBV5-1	TGCGCCAGCAGCACCGGACAGGGCGGGGAGACCCAGTACTTC	CASSTGQGGETQYF
TRBJ1-1	-	-	TRBV7-9	TGTGCCAGCAGCCCCCAGGGGACTGAAGCTTTCTTT	CASSPQGTEAFF
TRBJ2-7	TRBD1	-	TRBV11-1	TGTGCCAGCAGTCCCGACGACAGGGAGCTGGGTGAGCAGTACTTC	CASSPDDRELGEQYF
TRBJ2-7	-	few	TRBV28	TGTGCCAGCAGCCCGGGACAATCCTACGAGCAGTACTTC	CASSPGQSYEQYF
TRBJ2-1	TRBD2	few	TRBV5-1	TGCGCCAGCAGCTTGGTCCTAGCGGGTGTTTTATCACACAATGAGCAGTTCTTC	CASSLVLAGVLSHNEQFF
TRBJ1-2	-	-	TRBV6-1	TGTGCCAGCAGTATACAGATTAACTATGGCTACACCTTC	CASSIQINYGYTF
TRBJ2-5	-	-	TRBV4-2	TGTGCCAGCAGCCAAGAGGAACAGTCGGAGACCCAGTACTTC	CASSQEEQSETQYF
TRBJ2-5	-	few	TRBV6-1	TGTGCCAGCACCTTAAGCGCACTTCAAGAGACCCAGTACTTC	CASTLSALQETQYF
TRBJ2-7	-	-	TRBV18	TGTGCCAGCTCCTACAGGGACGTGAGGCGCGAGCAGTACTTC	CASSYRDVRREQYF
TRBJ2-7	TRBD2	-	TRBV10-3	TGTGCCATCAGGGGACTAGCGGGGGACAACGAGCAGTACTTC	CAIRGLAGDNEQYF
TRBJ2-6	TRBD2	-	TRBV4-2	TGTGCCAGCAGCGCTAGCGGGAGGGCCTCTGGGGCCAACGTCCTGACTTTC	CASSASGRASGANVLTF
TRBJ1-3	-	-	TRBV6-5	TGTGCCAGCAGTTACTCCTACAGGGAAAACACCATATATTTT	CASSYSYRENTIYF
TRBJ1-4	TRBD1	-	TRBV2	TGTGCCAGCAGACAACAGGGGGCAGGGGAAAAACTGTTTTTT	CASRQQGAGEKLFF
TRBJ2-7	-	-	TRBV7-2	TGTGCCAGCAGACAGTCCCCTTCGGTTTCCTACGAGCAGTACTTC	CASRQSPSVSYEQYF
TRBJ1-1	TRBD1	-	TRBV29-1	TGCAGCGCCAGTGGACAGGGACTAACTGAAGCTTTCTTT	CSASGQGLTEAFF
TRBJ2-7	TRBD2	-	TRBV29-1	TGCAGCGTTGAAGGCGGGCGCCTAGCGGGGGCCTACGAGCAGTACTTC	CSVEGGRLAGAYEQYF
TRBJ2-3	-	-	TRBV29-1	TGCAGCGTTCAAAAGCAAGGACTTAGCACAGATACGCAGTATTTT	CSVQKQGLSTDTQYF
TRBJ2-4	-	few	TRBV28	TGTGCCAGCAGTTTAGAGGGGGATATAGCCAAAAACATTCAGTACTTC	CASSLEGDIAKNIQYF
TRBJ2-7	-	-	TRBV28	TGTGCCAGCAGTTTATGGGGGCCGTCCTCCTACGAGCAGTACTTC	CASSLWGPSSYEQYF
TRBJ1-5	-	-	TRBV15	TGTGCCACCAGCAGAGACCGAGTCCAGCCCCAGCATTTT	CATSRDRVQPQHF
TRBJ2-2	-	few	TRBV7-9	TGTGCCAGCAGCGAGATGAACACCGGGGAGCTGTTTTTT	CASSEMNTGELFF
TRBJ2-5	-	-	TRBV9	TGTGCCAGCAGCGTAGTTGACGCGGCTACGACCCAGTACTTC	CASSVVDAATTQYF
TRBJ2-7	-	few	TRBV27	TGTGCCAGCAGTCTCCGGACTGGTTTCTCCTACGAGCAGTACTTC	CASSLRTGFSYEQYF
TRBJ1-2	-	-	TRBV28	TGTGCCAGCAGTTTAAGAGTCTCTGGCTACACCTTC	CASSLRVSGYTF
TRBJ2-3	-	-	TRBV5-6	TGTGCCAGTAGCCGGCTAGGAAATACGCAGTATTTT	CASSRLGNTQYF
TRBJ1-1	-	-	TRBV15	TGTGCCACCAGCAGAGATCTCTGGAGTGAAGCTTTCTTT	CATSRDLWSEAFF
TRBJ2-4	TRBD2	-	TRBV6-5	TGTGCCAGCAGGACGGGACTAGCGGGAGAAAACATTCAGTACTTC	CASRTGLAGENIQYF
TRBJ2-2	-	-	TRBV15	TGTGCCACCCGGCCGGCATCACGGAGGACCGGGGAGCTGTTTTTT	CATRPASRRTGELFF
TRBJ2-7	TRBD2	-	TRBV5-4	TGTGCCAGCAGCCCAGATAGCGGGGGGGCCCGGGGGCAGTACTTC	CASSPDSGGARGQYF
TRBJ2-7	-	-	TRBV11-2	TGTGCCAGCAGCTTGAACAACGAGCAGTACTTC	CASSLNNEQYF